This record covers a single TCR beta chain. This record belongs to a study of blood T cell repertoires in COVID-19. Method: immunoSEQ multiplex PCR; TCRdb's copy keeps in-frame clones and lacks some. Among 250,000 to 300,000 clones listed, roughly 89% were seen once. CDR3 length equals 14 residues. Germline V gives CDR1 MNHEY, CDR2 SVGAGI. Trimming cost V 6 bases and J 2 bases; bases outside gene matches: 6. Sequencing was carried out using peripheral blood. This receptor was taken from a woman aged 40 to 55 who had recovered from COVID-19. This chain uses TRBV6-5 with TRBJ1-2, with TRBD1 matching over 7 bases. The chain's CDR3 is CASSLTGLNYGYTF. In nucleotides, the CDR3 is TGTGCCAGCAGCCTGACAGGGCTGAACTATGGCTACACCTTC.